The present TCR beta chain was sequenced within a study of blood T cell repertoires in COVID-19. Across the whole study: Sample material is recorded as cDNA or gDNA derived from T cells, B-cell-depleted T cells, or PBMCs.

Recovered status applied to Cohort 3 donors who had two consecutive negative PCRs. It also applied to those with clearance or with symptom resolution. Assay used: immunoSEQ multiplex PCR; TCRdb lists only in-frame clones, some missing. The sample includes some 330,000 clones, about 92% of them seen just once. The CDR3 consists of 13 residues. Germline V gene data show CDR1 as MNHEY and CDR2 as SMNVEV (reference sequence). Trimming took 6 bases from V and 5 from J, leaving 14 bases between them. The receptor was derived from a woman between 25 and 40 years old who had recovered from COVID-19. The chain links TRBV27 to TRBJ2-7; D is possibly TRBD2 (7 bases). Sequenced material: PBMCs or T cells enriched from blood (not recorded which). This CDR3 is CASRPGGPHEQYF. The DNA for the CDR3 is TGTGCCAGCAGGCCCGGGGGGCCCCACGAGCAGTACTTC.